This TCR beta chain was profiled in a study of CD8 T cells in ankylosing spondylitis. Study outcomes and limitations: Reactive arthritis synovial fluid and blood previously showed some of these motif variants. Ankylosing spondylitis blood appeared to carry a characteristic TCR beta motif of roughly eight highly homologous variants. Matched ankylosing spondylitis synovial fluid reportedly contained a significantly enriched population of disease-linked clones. CD8+ by phenotype, disease-linked clones were relatively rare in peripheral blood.

Using quantitative 5'-RACE with molecular barcodes, the authors made TCR beta libraries. TCRdb reprocessed the 5' RACE reads with MiXCR, giving one entry per CDR3 protein. This sample has a few hundred thousand distinct CDR3 sequences; about a fifth occur once, and the top ten carry about 16%. The trim removed 6 bases at V and 2 bases at J, leaving 7 bases unmatched. The CDR3 consists of 14 residues. A remark on this clonotype: Its antigen is still unknown.

The sequenced sample consisted of blood, either unsorted or a sorted T cell fraction (not recorded which). The receptor comes from a male donor with ankylosing spondylitis. The genes are TRBV12-3 or TRBV12-4 and TRBJ2-7; 7 bases agree with TRBD1. In DNA form, the CDR3 reads TGTGCCAGCAGCGGCAGGGGGTTCCCCTACGAGCAGTACTTC. It is translated as CASSGRGFPYEQYF.